The subject of this entry is one T cell receptor (beta chain). This CDR3 comprises 17 residues. The data were taken from a study of blood T cell repertoires in COVID-19. Study background: T cells, B-cell-depleted T cells, or PBMCs supplied cDNA or gDNA.

Methods used by the authors: Reference gene primers were amplified, and this amplification served to estimate nucleated cell counts. This table comes from immunoSEQ multiplex PCR, and its TCRdb copy is limited to in-frame clones, with some not included. The V and J calls and clone size were taken over from that table, and D and trimming were inferred from the DNA. The sample carries tens of thousands of clones, 75% to 90% recorded once. This receptor was identified in a human donor with active COVID-19. The donor label of this sample is uncertain. Sequencing used peripheral blood. The rearrangement links TRBV21-1 to TRBJ2-7; the D segment call TRBD1 is taken from the table without a DNA check. TRBV21-1 is a recognized pseudogene. Here the CDR3 reads CASSAHEKGANSYEQYF. In DNA, the CDR3 is TGTGCCAGCAGCGCCCATGAAAAGGGGGCTAACTCCTACGAGCAGTACTTC.